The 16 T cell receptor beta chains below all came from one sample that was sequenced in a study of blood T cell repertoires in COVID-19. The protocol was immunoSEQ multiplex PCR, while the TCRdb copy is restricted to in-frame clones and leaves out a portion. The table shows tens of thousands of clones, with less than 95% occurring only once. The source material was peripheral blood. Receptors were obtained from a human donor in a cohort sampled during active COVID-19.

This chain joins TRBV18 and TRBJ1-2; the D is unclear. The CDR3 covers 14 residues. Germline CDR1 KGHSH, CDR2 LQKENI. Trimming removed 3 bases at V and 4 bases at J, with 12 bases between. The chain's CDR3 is CASSPGKASYGYTF. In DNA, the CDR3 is TGTGCCAGCTCACCCGGGAAGGCCAGCTATGGCTACACCTTC. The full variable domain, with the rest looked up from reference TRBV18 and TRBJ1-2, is NAGVMQNPRHLVRRRGQEARLRCSPMKGHSHVYWYRQLPEEGLKFMVYLQKENIIDESGMPKERFSAEFPKEGPSILRIQQVVRGDSAAYFCASSPGKASYGYTFGSGTRLTVV.

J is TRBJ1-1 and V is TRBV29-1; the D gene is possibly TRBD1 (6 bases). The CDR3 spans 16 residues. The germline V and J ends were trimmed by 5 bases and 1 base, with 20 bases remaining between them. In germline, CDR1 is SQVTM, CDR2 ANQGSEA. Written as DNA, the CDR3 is TGCAGCGTTCACACGGATTGGGGGCAGACGAACACTGAAGCTTTCTTT. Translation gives CSVHTDWGQTNTEAFF.

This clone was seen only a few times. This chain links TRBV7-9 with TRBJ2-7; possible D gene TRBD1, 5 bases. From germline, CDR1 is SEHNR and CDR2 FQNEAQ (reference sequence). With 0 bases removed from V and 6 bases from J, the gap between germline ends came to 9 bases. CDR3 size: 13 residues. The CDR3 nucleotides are TGTGCCAGCAGCTTAGCCCAAAGGGGCGAGCAGTACTTC. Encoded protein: CASSLAQRGEQYF.

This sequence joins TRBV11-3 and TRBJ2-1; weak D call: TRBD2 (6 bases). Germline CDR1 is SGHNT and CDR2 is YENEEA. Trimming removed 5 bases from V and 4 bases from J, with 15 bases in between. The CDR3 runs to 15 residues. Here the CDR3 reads CASSPRSGNYNEQFF. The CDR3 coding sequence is TGTGCCAGCAGCCCTCGTAGCGGAAATTACAATGAGCAGTTCTTC.

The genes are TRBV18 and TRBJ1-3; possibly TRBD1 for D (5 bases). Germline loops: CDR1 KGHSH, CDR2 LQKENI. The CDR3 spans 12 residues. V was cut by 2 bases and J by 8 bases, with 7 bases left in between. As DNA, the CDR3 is TGTGCCAGCTCACCATCGGGGGACACCATATATTTT. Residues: CASSPSGDTIYF. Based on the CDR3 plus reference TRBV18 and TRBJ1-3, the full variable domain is NAGVMQNPRHLVRRRGQEARLRCSPMKGHSHVYWYRQLPEEGLKFMVYLQKENIIDESGMPKERFSAEFPKEGPSILRIQQVVRGDSAAYFCASSPSGDTIYFGEGSWLTVV.

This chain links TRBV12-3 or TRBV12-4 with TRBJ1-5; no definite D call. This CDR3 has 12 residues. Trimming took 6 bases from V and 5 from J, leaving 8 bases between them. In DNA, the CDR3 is TGTGCCAGCAGCCCAGAAGATCAGCCCCAGCATTTT. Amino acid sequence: CASSPEDQPQHF.

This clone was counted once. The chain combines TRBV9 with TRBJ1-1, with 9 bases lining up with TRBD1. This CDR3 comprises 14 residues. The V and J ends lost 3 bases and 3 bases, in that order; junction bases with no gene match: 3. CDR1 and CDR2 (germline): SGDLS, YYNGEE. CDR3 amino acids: CASSGTGVDTEAFF. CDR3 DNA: TGTGCCAGCAGCGGGACAGGGGTGGACACTGAAGCTTTCTTT.

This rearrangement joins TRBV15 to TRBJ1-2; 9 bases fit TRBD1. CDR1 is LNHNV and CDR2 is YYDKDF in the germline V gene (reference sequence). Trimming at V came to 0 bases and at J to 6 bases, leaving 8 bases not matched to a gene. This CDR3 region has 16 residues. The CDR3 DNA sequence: TGTGCCACCAGCAGAGATCTTGTACAGGGGGCGCATGGCTACACCTTC. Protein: CATSRDLVQGAHGYTF.

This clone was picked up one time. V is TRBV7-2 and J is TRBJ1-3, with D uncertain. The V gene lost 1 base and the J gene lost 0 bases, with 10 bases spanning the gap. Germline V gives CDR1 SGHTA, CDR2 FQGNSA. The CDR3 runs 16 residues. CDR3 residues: CASSLESTVSGNTIYF. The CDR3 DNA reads TGTGCCAGCAGCTTAGAAAGTACAGTCTCTGGAAACACCATATATTTT.

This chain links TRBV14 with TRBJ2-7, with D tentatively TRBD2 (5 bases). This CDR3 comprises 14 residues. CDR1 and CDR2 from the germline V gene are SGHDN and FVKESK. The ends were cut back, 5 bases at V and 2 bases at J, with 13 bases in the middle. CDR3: CASSYGLGTYEQYF. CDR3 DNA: TGTGCCAGCAGCTACGGACTGGGAACCTACGAGCAGTACTTC. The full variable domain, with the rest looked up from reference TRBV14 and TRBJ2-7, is EAGVTQFPSHSVIEKGQTVTLRCDPISGHDNLYWYRRVMGKEIKFLLHFVKESKQDESGMPNNRFLAERTGGTYSTLKVQPAELEDSGVYFCASSYGLGTYEQYFGPGTRLTVT.

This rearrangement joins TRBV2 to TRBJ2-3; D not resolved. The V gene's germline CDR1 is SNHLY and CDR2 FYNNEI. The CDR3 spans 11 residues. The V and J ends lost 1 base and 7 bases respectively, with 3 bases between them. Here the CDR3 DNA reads TGTGCCAGCAGTGAAGTATATACGCAGTATTTT. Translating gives CASSEVYTQYF.

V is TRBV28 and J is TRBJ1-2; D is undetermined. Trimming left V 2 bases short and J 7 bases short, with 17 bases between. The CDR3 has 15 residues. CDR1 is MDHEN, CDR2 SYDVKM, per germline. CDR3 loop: CASSLGGAGGSGYTF. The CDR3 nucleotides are TGTGCCAGCAGTTTAGGCGGCGCGGGAGGGTCTGGCTACACCTTC.

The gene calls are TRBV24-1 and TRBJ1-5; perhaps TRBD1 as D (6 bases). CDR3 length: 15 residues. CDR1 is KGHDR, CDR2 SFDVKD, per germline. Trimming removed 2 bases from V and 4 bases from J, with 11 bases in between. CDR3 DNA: TGTGCCACCAGTGATTCCGGGGACACTAATCAGCCCCAGCATTTT. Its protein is CATSDSGDTNQPQHF.

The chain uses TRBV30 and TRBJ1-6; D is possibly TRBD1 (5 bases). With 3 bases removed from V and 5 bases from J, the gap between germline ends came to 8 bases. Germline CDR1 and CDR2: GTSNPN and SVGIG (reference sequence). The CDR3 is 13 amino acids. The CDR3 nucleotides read TGTGCCTGGAGATCGGGGGATAATTCACCCCTCCACTTT. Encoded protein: CAWRSGDNSPLHF.

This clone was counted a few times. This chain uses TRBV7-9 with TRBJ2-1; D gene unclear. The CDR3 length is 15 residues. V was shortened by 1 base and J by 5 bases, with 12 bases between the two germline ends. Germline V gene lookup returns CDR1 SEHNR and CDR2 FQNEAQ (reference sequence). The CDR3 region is CASSLGVQRHNEQFF. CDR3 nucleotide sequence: TGTGCCAGCAGCTTAGGGGTTCAGCGCCACAATGAGCAGTTCTTC.

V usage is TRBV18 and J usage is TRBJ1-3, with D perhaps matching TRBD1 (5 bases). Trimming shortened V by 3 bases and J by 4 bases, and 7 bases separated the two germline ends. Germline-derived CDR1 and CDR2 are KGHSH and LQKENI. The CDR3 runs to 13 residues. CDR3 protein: CASSPGLGNTIYF. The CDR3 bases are TGTGCCAGCTCACCGGGACTAGGAAACACCATATATTTT.